This T cell receptor beta chain came from a study of graft-versus-host responses after intestinal transplantation. Study-wide findings and caveats: GvH clones were found in recipient marrow; some appeared first in ileum or blood.

CDR3 length: 14 amino acids. V lost 0 bases, J lost 5 bases, and 11 bases lay in between. CDR1 and CDR2 (germline): SGDLS, YYNGEE. Some clones are missing from TCRdb's copy, which holds only in-frame ones; the method was immunoSEQ multiplex PCR. The sample has 9,500 to 12,000 clones, 80% to 95% seen once; the top ten hold less than 6.5%. Details on this clone: Its matching antigen is unknown.

Sequences were derived from PBMCs, sampled about 70 days after transplant. This sequence was found in a human patient who received an intestinal transplant, so some T cells may come from the graft donor. The chain uses TRBV9 and TRBJ1-1; D is uncertain. The CDR3 reads CASSVGRVGTEAFF. As DNA, the CDR3 is TGTGCCAGCAGCGTAGGTCGAGTTGGGACTGAAGCTTTCTTT.